The present TCR beta chain was sequenced within a study of early T cells in non-severe SARS-CoV-2 infection. About the research overall: RNA in bulk from unsorted whole blood was sequenced, and chains were unpaired.

For this clonotype: Its antigen remains unknown.

Individual cDNA molecules received unique molecular identifiers. Each CDR3 protein is one row after TCRdb ran MiXCR on the 5' RACE reads. Among some 80,000 distinct CDR3 sequences listed, roughly 10% were seen once. Broader study findings: There was a bias toward anti-spike CD8 responses in VDJdb matching, which missed private and CD4 specificities.

The CDR3 covers 16 residues. The germline V gene encodes CDR1 SGHVS and CDR2 FQNEAQ. Trimming stripped 0 bases from V and 0 bases from J, with 9 bases between. The sequenced sample was whole blood, obtained at baseline. The clonotype comes from an adult who was a healthcare worker with PCR-confirmed SARS-CoV-2 infection or an uninfected control (not recorded which). The J gene is TRBJ2-4, the V gene TRBV7-8, with D perhaps assigned TRBD1 or TRBD2 (5 bases each). The CDR3 protein is CASSLAGTVAKNIQYF. The CDR3 DNA reads TGTGCCAGCAGCTTAGCGGGGACGGTAGCCAAAAACATTCAGTACTTC.